One sample yielded the 9 T cell receptor beta chains listed below, sequenced in a study of OX40 agonist ivuxolimab in advanced cancers. Clones were read by immunoSEQ multiplex PCR, and TCRdb kept only the in-frame ones, dropping some. In the table there are approximately 84,000 clones, around 85% of which are singletons. The input for sequencing was CD4+ or CD8+ T cells sorted from blood, taken in a trial of the OX40 agonist ivuxolimab. These receptors all come from an adult with an advanced solid tumor such as melanoma, head and neck, liver or kidney cancer.

This clone has a single count. The V and J genes are TRBV10-3 and TRBJ1-1; D might be TRBD1 (6 bases). Germline assignment: CDR1 ENHRY and CDR2 SYGVKD. Trimming removed 3 bases from V and 5 bases from J, with 19 bases in between. This CDR3 region has 16 residues. The CDR3 here is CAISELVGGSVTEAFF. The CDR3 coding sequence is TGTGCCATCAGTGAATTAGTGGGGGGCTCGGTAACTGAAGCTTTCTTT.

The chain combines TRBV15 with TRBJ1-2; tentative D call: TRBD1 (5 bases). Trimming shortened V by 3 bases and J by 5 bases, and 13 bases separated the two germline ends. CDR3 size: 14 residues. CDR1 is LNHNV, CDR2 YYDKDF, per germline (reference sequence). CDR3 sequence reads: CATSSGDGFYGYTF. DNA for the CDR3: TGTGCCACCAGCAGTGGGGACGGATTTTATGGCTACACCTTC.

V gene TRBV21-1 combines with J gene TRBJ1-3; the table's TRBD1 call for D was not verified on the DNA. TRBV21-1 is noted as a pseudogene. The CDR3 covers 18 residues. CDR3 bases: TGTGCCAGCAGCAACCACGAGTCTCGGGACAGGTCTCTGGAACTTGAATATTTT. This gives the protein CASSNHESRDRSLELEYF.

The chain has TRBV29-1 and TRBJ1-1, with 9 bases aligning to TRBD1. Looked up from germline, CDR1 is SQVTM and CDR2 is ANQGSEA. The CDR3 sequence is 14 residues long. CDR3 sequence: CSTDFTGGWGEAFF. CDR3 coding DNA: TGCAGTACGGATTTTACAGGGGGCTGGGGTGAAGCTTTCTTT. Full variable domain (rest looked up from reference TRBV29-1 and TRBJ1-1): SAVISQKPSRDICQRGTSLTIQCQVDSQVTMMFWYRQQPGQSLTLIATANQGSEATYESGFVIDKFPISRPNLTFSTLTVSNMSPEDSSIYLCSTDFTGGWGEAFFGQGTRLTVV.

The chain uses TRBV6-1 and TRBJ1-5; D call uncertain. Between the trimmed V and J ends, which lost 7 bases and 4 bases, there was a span of 5 bases. The CDR3 length is 11 residues. Germline assignment: CDR1 MNHNS and CDR2 SASEGT. CDR3 region: CASTLNQPQHF. The CDR3 coding sequence is TGTGCCAGCACCCTTAATCAGCCCCAGCATTTT.

The V call is TRBV6-6, the J call TRBJ1-1; 10 nucleotides agree with TRBD1. Looked up from germline, CDR1 is MNHNY and CDR2 is SVGAGI (reference sequence). Germline trimming cut 6 bases from V and 0 bases from J; bases unmatched to any gene: 7. This CDR3 has 16 amino acids. The CDR3 DNA follows: TGTGCCAGCAGGACAGGGGGCACTTGGATGAACACTGAAGCTTTCTTT. Residues: CASRTGGTWMNTEAFF.

V usage is TRBV5-1 and J usage is TRBJ1-4; no clear D. V was cut by 4 bases and J by 5 bases, with 12 bases left in between. There are 14 residues in the CDR3. The germline CDR1 and CDR2 sequences are SGHRS and YFSETQ. The CDR3 nucleotides read TGCGCCAGCAGCCCCGGGTCCTACAATGAAAAACTGTTTTTT. This translates into CASSPGSYNEKLFF.

This clone was seen a handful of times. The chain carries TRBV4-1 and TRBJ2-4; the D gene is possibly TRBD2 (5 bases). Germline CDR1 is MGHRA and CDR2 is YSYEKL. The CDR3 runs to 15 residues. Trimming pared 4 bases from V and 8 bases from J, leaving 18 bases between. The CDR3 DNA sequence: TGCGCCAGCAGCCCAAACGATAGGAGGTCGTACATTCAGTACTTC. This translates into CASSPNDRRSYIQYF.

The V and J genes are TRBV30 and TRBJ2-7; D remains unclear. This CDR3 spans 12 amino acids. Germline CDR1 GTSNPN, CDR2 SVGIG (reference sequence). Deletions cut 1 base from V and 1 base from J, with 5 bases between. The CDR3 protein is CAWSDNSYEQYF. The CDR3 DNA is TGTGCCTGGAGTGACAATTCCTACGAGCAGTACTTC.